These 28 T cell receptor beta chains originate from one sample sequenced in a study of blood T cells in healthy people across ages. Through a sample-barcoded 5' primer and a J-beta primer mix, a second PCR was run for roughly 7 to 11 cycles. MiXCR, applied by TCRdb to the 5' RACE reads, yields one record per CDR3 protein. Of roughly 2 million distinct CDR3 sequences listed, 40% to 55% are singletons. The specimen was blood. These receptors were obtained from a woman aged 40 to 50 in good health.

This clonotype was found many times. V is TRBV6-2 or TRBV6-3 and J is TRBJ2-7, with 8 bases that match TRBD1. The CDR3 contains 14 residues. The germline gives CDR1 MNHEY, CDR2 SVGEGT. Losses at the gene ends were 5 bases for V and 3 bases for J; bases not matched to a gene: 6. The DNA for the CDR3 is TGTGCCAGCAGTCCTCAGGGGGCGATCTACGAGCAGTACTTC. This translates into CASSPQGAIYEQYF.

This rearrangement joins TRBV27 to TRBJ2-5; D possibly corresponds to TRBD1 (6 bases). The CDR3 extends over 14 amino acids. V lost 2 bases to trimming and J lost 3 bases, with 10 bases between them. Germline CDR1 MNHEY, CDR2 SMNVEV (reference sequence). The CDR3 DNA sequence: TGTGCCAGCAGTTTAAGGGGGTATGAAGAGACCCAGTACTTC. This encodes CASSLRGYEETQYF.

V gene TRBV7-2 combines with J gene TRBJ1-5; D might be TRBD1 (5 bases). V was clipped by 5 bases and J by 6 bases, with 11 bases between them. CDR3 length equals 13 residues. Germline V lookup: CDR1 SGHTA, CDR2 FQGNSA. The CDR3 region has the DNA TGTGCCAGCAGCCGAAGGGACGGTCAGCCCCAGCATTTT. It specifies CASSRRDGQPQHF.

This clonotype was picked up a small number of times. The chain couples TRBV5-1 to TRBJ2-7; D may be TRBD1 or TRBD2 (5 bases each). The J call may be incorrect, as the DNA end agrees better with TRBJ2-5. CDR3 length: 14 residues. Germline assignment: CDR1 SGHRS and CDR2 YFSETQ. This CDR3 is CASSLIGAGETQYF. The CDR3 region has the DNA TGCGCCAGCAGCTTGATAGGGGCGGGCGAGACCCAGTACTTC.

This chain links TRBV20-1 with TRBJ1-6; D unresolved. The germline V gene encodes CDR1 DFQATT and CDR2 SNEGSKA (reference sequence). Trimming removed 5 bases from V and 0 bases from J, with 17 bases in between. This CDR3 contains 17 residues. The CDR3 nucleotides are TGCAGTGCTCCCCGGGGAGGACTGAGCTCCTATAATTCACCCCTCCACTTT. Amino acids: CSAPRGGLSSYNSPLHF.

This clonotype appeared a few times. The chain uses TRBV7-9 and TRBJ2-5, with D unresolved. CDR1 and CDR2 (germline): SEHNR, FQNEAQ (reference sequence). The length of the CDR3 is 13 residues. The ends were cut back, 6 bases at V and 5 bases at J, with 13 bases in the middle. The CDR3 here is CASRQNDYETQYF. CDR3 in DNA: TGTGCCAGCAGGCAGAACGATTACGAGACCCAGTACTTC.

This clonotype was observed many times. CDR3 bases: TGTGCCAGCAGATACAGGGGGGGGGAGACCCAGTACTTC. Translating it yields CASRYRGGETQYF. The rearrangement joins TRBV6-1 to TRBJ2-5; maybe TRBD1 (8 bases). Per germline, CDR1 MNHNS and CDR2 SASEGT. This CDR3 has 13 amino acids. V gave up 6 bases and J gave up 5 bases, with 13 bases separating them.

The table lists this clonotype with a few counts. This chain uses TRBV27 with TRBJ2-1, with D possibly being TRBD1 or TRBD2 (6 bases each). Trimming took off 4 bases at V and 5 bases at J, with 12 bases between the two ends. The CDR3 runs 14 residues. Per the germline V gene, CDR1 is MNHEY and CDR2 is SMNVEV (reference sequence). Written as DNA, the CDR3 is TGTGCCAGCAGTTACGGGGGCCCAAACAATGAGCAGTTCTTC. Translated, it gives CASSYGGPNNEQFF.

Only a few counts were recorded for this clonotype. CDR3 nucleotides: TGCGCCAGCAGCTTGGAACCCAGTTCTAGGGAGCAGTACTTC. This gives the protein CASSLEPSSREQYF. The chain recombines TRBV5-1 with TRBJ2-5; tentative D call: TRBD2 (5 bases). The CDR3 runs to 14 residues. Trimming took 0 bases from V and 11 from J, leaving 17 bases between them. Germline V gene sequence: CDR1 SGHRS, CDR2 YFSETQ.

The V gene is TRBV7-6, the J gene TRBJ2-4, with unresolved D. The better agreement between TRBJ2-5 and the DNA end casts doubt on the J call. CDR1 is SGHVS and CDR2 is FNYEAQ in the germline V gene. The CDR3 has 15 residues. The CDR3 spells CASSLEAAPGETQYF. The DNA for the CDR3 is TGTGCCAGCAGCTTAGAGGCAGCGCCGGGAGAGACCCAGTACTTC.

Only a few counts were recorded for this clonotype. This chain connects TRBV6-1 to TRBJ1-2, with D possibly being TRBD1 (6 bases). The germline gives CDR1 MNHNS, CDR2 SASEGT. Trimming took off 5 bases at V and 4 bases at J, with 14 bases between the two ends. The CDR3 runs to 14 residues. CDR3 sequence: CASSSRGWLYGYTF. DNA of the CDR3: TGTGCCAGCAGTTCCAGGGGATGGCTCTATGGCTACACCTTC.

This chain joins TRBV27 and TRBJ1-4; D is perhaps TRBD1 (6 bases). Per germline, CDR1 MNHEY and CDR2 SMNVEV (reference sequence). V was shortened by 1 base and J by 5 bases, with 11 bases between the two germline ends. The CDR3 contains 15 residues. The CDR3 DNA is TGTGCCAGCAGTTTATGGGGGCAAAGGAATGAAAAACTGTTTTTT. The encoded protein is CASSLWGQRNEKLFF.

A few counts support this clonotype. The V and J genes are TRBV20-1 and TRBJ2-3, with D tentatively TRBD1 (5 bases). Trimming stripped 3 bases from V and 7 bases from J, with 14 bases between. The CDR3 extends over 13 amino acids. Germline CDR1 DFQATT, CDR2 SNEGSKA (reference sequence). The DNA of the CDR3 is TGCAGTGCTAGCCCGCAGGGTGTGCATACGCAGTATTTT. This gives the protein CSASPQGVHTQYF.

The chain is built from TRBV2 and TRBJ2-7; either TRBD1 or TRBD2 may supply D (5 bases each). Trimming removed 7 bases at V and 3 bases at J, with 16 bases between. Germline V CDR1 and CDR2: SNHLY, FYNNEI. The CDR3 consists of 14 residues. As DNA, the CDR3 is TGTGCCAGCATTCGGGGCACCTCCGTCTACGAGCAGTACTTC. The encoded protein is CASIRGTSVYEQYF.

The gene calls are TRBV10-3 and TRBJ2-2; 9 nucleotides align to TRBD2. Germline loops: CDR1 ENHRY, CDR2 SYGVKD. The CDR3 totals 13 residues. Trimming removed 8 bases from V and 7 bases from J; junction bases left unmatched: 5. The CDR3 protein is CAIGASGDGELFF. The CDR3 bases are TGTGCCATCGGGGCTAGCGGGGACGGGGAGCTGTTTTTT.

A word on this clonotype: Relative to the germline gene, one junction end is altered; a read error may explain this. The chain couples TRBV2 to TRBJ2-1; TRBD2 aligns across 9 bases. From germline, CDR1 is SNHLY and CDR2 FYNNEI. The CDR3 is made up of 14 amino acids. The CDR3 is CASREGTSNNEQFF. CDR3 sequence (DNA): TGTGCCAGCAGGGAAGGGACTAGCAACAATGAGCAGTTCTTC.

With regard to this clonotype: The junction does not match germline at one end; this may be a read error. The gene calls are TRBV4-2 and TRBJ2-1; D possibly uses TRBD1 or TRBD2 (6 bases each). Germline CDR1 LGHNA, CDR2 YNFKEQ. This CDR3 contains 14 residues. CDR3 nucleotides: TGTGCCAGCGGCCAACCGGGACGGGGGCATGAGCAGTTCTTC. Protein product: CASGQPGRGHEQFF.

This chain joins TRBV9 and TRBJ2-7; D gene uncertain. Matching the DNA end better, TRBJ2-5 makes the J call doubtful. The CDR3 spans 15 residues. Germline V lookup: CDR1 SGDLS, CDR2 YYNGEE. Here the CDR3 DNA reads TGTGCCAGCAGCGTAGAAGGGCTAGGCCGTGAGACCCAGTACTTC. This encodes CASSVEGLGRETQYF.

This chain connects TRBV7-9 to TRBJ2-3, with 9 bases lining up with TRBD2. CDR1 is SEHNR and CDR2 is FQNEAQ in the germline V gene (reference sequence). The CDR3 is 15 amino acids. V lost 5 bases to trimming and J lost 5 bases; unmatched junction nucleotides: 8. The CDR3 region is CASSPGLAGLDTQYF. The CDR3 DNA sequence: TGTGCCAGCAGCCCCGGGCTAGCGGGGTTAGATACGCAGTATTTT.

V is TRBV20-1 and J is TRBJ2-1; no clear D. The CDR3 is 12 amino acids. Germline V lookup: CDR1 DFQATT, CDR2 SNEGSKA (reference sequence). Deletions cut 3 bases from V and 10 bases from J, with 13 bases between. CDR3 region: CSASEAVYEQFF. The CDR3 DNA reads TGCAGTGCTAGTGAGGCAGTCTACGAGCAGTTCTTC.

The chain links TRBV4-3 to TRBJ2-3, with D perhaps matching TRBD2 (6 bases). Germline V gene sequence: CDR1 LGHNA, CDR2 YSLEER. This CDR3 spans 15 amino acids. V lost 1 base, J lost 6 bases, and 14 bases lay in between. CDR3 amino acids: CASSQGGGISDTQYF. The DNA for the CDR3 is TGCGCCAGCAGCCAAGGGGGAGGTATATCGGATACGCAGTATTTT.

This clonotype was picked up a small number of times. V and J are TRBV7-9 and TRBJ2-1; the match to TRBD1 covers 7 bases. The germline gives CDR1 SEHNR, CDR2 FQNEAQ (reference sequence). The J segment lost 4 bases and the V segment lost 5 bases, leaving 8 bases of the junction unmatched. The length of the CDR3 is 15 residues. The CDR3 nucleotides are TGTGCCAGCAGCCCCACAGACAGGGAATACAATGAGCAGTTCTTC. This gives the protein CASSPTDREYNEQFF.

V usage is TRBV12-3 or TRBV12-4 and J usage is TRBJ2-1; the D is unclear. CDR3 size: 13 residues. V lost 2 bases to trimming and J lost 6 bases, with 8 bases between them. CDR3 in amino acids: CASSLRLINEQFF. The CDR3 nucleotides read TGTGCCAGCAGTTTACGACTTATCAATGAGCAGTTCTTC.

Notes on this clonotype: Its ends do not fully match the called genes, so a read error is possible. The chain couples TRBV6-2 or TRBV6-3 to TRBJ2-7; TRBD1 matches at 7 bases. Looked up from germline, CDR1 is MNHEY and CDR2 is SVGEGT. The CDR3 loop spans 14 amino acids. CDR3 loop: CASSYTDRAYERYF. CDR3 bases: TGTGCCAGCAGTTACACAGACAGGGCCTACGAGCGGTACTTC.

This chain uses TRBV27 with TRBJ2-7, with D unresolved. This CDR3 region has 14 residues. Trimming removed 3 bases from V and 6 bases from J, with 15 bases in between. The germline gives CDR1 MNHEY, CDR2 SMNVEV (reference sequence). In DNA, the CDR3 is TGTGCCAGCAGTTTGAGCATCCACCTAGGCGAGCAGTACTTC. Protein: CASSLSIHLGEQYF.

This clonotype was seen more than once but under ten times. This rearrangement joins TRBV20-1 to TRBJ2-5; TRBD2 aligns across 7 bases. The length of the CDR3 is 15 residues. Unmatched junction bases numbered 12, after V lost 5 bases and J lost 3 bases. Germline V CDR1 and CDR2: DFQATT, SNEGSKA (reference sequence). The CDR3 spells CSASGTTQFKETQYF. CDR3 coding DNA: TGCAGTGCTTCCGGGACTACCCAATTTAAAGAGACCCAGTACTTC.

This clonotype has a handful of counts. This sequence joins TRBV15 and TRBJ2-3; 11 nucleotides agree with TRBD1. This CDR3 is 20 amino acids long. The ends lost 0 bases at V and 5 bases at J; junction bases unmatched: 16. Looked up from germline, CDR1 is LNHNV and CDR2 is YYDKDF (reference sequence). CDR3 in amino acids: CATSRDLPGQGGYLGDTQYF. CDR3 bases: TGTGCCACCAGCAGAGATTTGCCGGGACAGGGGGGTTATCTCGGAGATACGCAGTATTTT.

The chain joins TRBV5-1 to TRBJ2-1, with TRBD1 matching over 8 bases. V lost 5 bases and J lost 4; bases outside the gene matches: 8. Germline CDR1 and CDR2: SGHRS and YFSETQ. The CDR3 consists of 15 residues. CDR3 in DNA: TGCGCCAGCAGTGGGGACAGGACGTATTACAATGAGCAGTTCTTC. Its translation: CASSGDRTYYNEQFF. The full variable domain, with the rest looked up from reference TRBV5-1 and TRBJ2-1, is KAGVTQTPRYLIKTRGQQVTLSCSPISGHRSVSWYQQTPGQGLQFLFEYFSETQRNKGNFPGRFSGRQFSNSRSEMNVSTLELGDSALYLCASSGDRTYYNEQFFGPGTRLTVL.